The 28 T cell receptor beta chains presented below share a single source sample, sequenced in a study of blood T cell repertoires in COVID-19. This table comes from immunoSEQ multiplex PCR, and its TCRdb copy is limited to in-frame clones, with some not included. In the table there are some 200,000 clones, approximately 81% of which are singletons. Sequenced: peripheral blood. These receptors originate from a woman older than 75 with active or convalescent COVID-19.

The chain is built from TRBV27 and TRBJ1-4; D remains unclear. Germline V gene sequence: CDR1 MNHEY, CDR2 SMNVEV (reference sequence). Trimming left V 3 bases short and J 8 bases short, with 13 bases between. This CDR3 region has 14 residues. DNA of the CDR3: TGTGCCAGCAGTTTTCGAGGGAACGAAGAAAAACTGTTTTTT. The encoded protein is CASSFRGNEEKLFF. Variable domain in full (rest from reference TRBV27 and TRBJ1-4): EAQVTQNPRYLITVTGKKLTVTCSQNMNHEYMSWYRQDPGLGLRQIYYSMNVEVTDKGDVPEGYKVSRKEKRNFPLILESPSPNQTSLYFCASSFRGNEEKLFFGSGTQLSVL.

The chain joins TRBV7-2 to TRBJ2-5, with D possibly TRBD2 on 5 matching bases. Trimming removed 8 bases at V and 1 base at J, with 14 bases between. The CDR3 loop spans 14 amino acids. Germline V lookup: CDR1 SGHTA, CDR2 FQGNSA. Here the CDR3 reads CASRVGRGQETQYF. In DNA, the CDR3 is TGTGCCAGCCGCGTAGGCCGGGGCCAAGAGACCCAGTACTTC.

CDR3 in amino acids: CASSPSGGTEAFF. The DNA for the CDR3 is TGTGCCAGCAGTCCCTCGGGTGGCACTGAAGCTTTCTTT. The chain uses TRBV6-2 or TRBV6-3 and TRBJ1-1; D is uncertain. The germline CDR1 and CDR2 sequences are MNHEY and SVGEGT. V gave up 5 bases and J gave up 4 bases, with 11 bases separating them. This CDR3 is built from 13 residues.

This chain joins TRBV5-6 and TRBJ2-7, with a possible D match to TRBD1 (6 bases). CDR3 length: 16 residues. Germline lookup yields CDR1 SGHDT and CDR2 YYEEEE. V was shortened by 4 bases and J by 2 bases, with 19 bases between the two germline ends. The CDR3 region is CASSHALRQETYEQYF. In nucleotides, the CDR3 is TGTGCCAGCAGCCACGCACTCAGACAGGAGACCTACGAGCAGTACTTC.

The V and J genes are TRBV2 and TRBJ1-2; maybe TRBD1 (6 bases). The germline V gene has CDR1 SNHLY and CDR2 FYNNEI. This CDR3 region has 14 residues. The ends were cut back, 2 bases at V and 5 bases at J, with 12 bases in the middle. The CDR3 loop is CASSERRTEYGYTF. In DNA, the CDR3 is TGTGCCAGCAGTGAAAGGCGGACAGAGTATGGCTACACCTTC.

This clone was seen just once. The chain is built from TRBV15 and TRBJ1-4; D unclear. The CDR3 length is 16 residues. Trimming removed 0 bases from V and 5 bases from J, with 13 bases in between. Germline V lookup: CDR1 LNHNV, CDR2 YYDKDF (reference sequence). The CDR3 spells CATSRDLTVTNEKLFF. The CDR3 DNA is TGTGCCACCAGCAGAGACCTCACGGTGACAAATGAAAAACTGTTTTTT.

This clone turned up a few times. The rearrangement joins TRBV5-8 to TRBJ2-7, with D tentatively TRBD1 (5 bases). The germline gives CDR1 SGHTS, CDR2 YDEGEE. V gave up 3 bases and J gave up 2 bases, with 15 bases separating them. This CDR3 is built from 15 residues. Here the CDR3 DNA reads TGTGCCAGCAGCTACCAACCAGACAGCACCTACGAGCAGTACTTC. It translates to CASSYQPDSTYEQYF. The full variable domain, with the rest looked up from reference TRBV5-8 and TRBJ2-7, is EAGVTQSPTHLIKTRGQQATLRCSPISGHTSVYWYQQALGLGLQFLLWYDEGEERNRGNFPPRFSGRQFPNYSSELNVNALELEDSALYLCASSYQPDSTYEQYFGPGTRLTVT.

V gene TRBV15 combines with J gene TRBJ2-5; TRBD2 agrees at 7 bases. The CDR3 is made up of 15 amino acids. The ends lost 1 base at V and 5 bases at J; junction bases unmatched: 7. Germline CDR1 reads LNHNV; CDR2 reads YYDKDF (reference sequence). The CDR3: CATSRGGAGRETQYF. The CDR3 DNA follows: TGTGCCACCAGCAGAGGCGGGGCCGGGAGGGAGACCCAGTACTTC. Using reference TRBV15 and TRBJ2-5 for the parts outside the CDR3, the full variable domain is DAMVIQNPRYQVTQFGKPVTLSCSQTLNHNVMYWYQQKSSQAPKLLFHYYDKDFNNEADTPDNFQSRRPNTSFCFLDIRSPGLGDTAMYLCATSRGGAGRETQYFGPGTRLLVL.

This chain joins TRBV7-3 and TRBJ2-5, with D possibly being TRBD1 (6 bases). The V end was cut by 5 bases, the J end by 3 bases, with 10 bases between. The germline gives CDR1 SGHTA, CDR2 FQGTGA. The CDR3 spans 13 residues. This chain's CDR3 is CASSLRDKETQYF. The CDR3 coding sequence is TGTGCCAGCAGCCTCCGGGACAAAGAGACCCAGTACTTC. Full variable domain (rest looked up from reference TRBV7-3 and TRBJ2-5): GAGVSQTPSNKVTEKGKYVELRCDPISGHTALYWYRQSLGQGPEFLIYFQGTGAADDSGLPNDRFFAVRPEGSVSTLKIQRTERGDSAVYLCASSLRDKETQYFGPGTRLLVL.

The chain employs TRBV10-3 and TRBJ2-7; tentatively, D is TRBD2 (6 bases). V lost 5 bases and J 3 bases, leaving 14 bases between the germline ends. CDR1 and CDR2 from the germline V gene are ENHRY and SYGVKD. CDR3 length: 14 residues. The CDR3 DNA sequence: TGTGCCATCAGTCGCGGCAGGGAGGACTACGAGCAGTACTTC. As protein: CAISRGREDYEQYF.

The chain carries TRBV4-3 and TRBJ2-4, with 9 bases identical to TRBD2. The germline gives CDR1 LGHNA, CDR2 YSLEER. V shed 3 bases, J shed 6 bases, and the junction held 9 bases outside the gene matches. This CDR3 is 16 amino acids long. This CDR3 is CASSQRLAETLNIQYF. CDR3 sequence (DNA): TGCGCCAGCAGCCAGAGACTAGCGGAAACTTTAAACATTCAGTACTTC.

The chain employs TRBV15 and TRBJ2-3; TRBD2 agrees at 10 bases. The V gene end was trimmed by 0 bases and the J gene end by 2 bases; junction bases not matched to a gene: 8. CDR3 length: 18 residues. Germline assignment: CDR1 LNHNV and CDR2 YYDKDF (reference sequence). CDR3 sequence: CATSRDLVSGGSTDTQYF. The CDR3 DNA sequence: TGTGCCACCAGCAGAGATCTTGTTAGCGGGGGGTCCACAGATACGCAGTATTTT.

In nucleotides, the CDR3 is TGTGCCAGCAGCGTTGGGACAGAACTTAATTCACCCCTCCACTTT. Translation: CASSVGTELNSPLHF. J is TRBJ1-6 and V is TRBV7-6; TRBD1 matches at 7 bases. The germline V gene encodes CDR1 SGHVS and CDR2 FNYEAQ. V lost 5 bases, J lost 6 bases, and 7 bases stayed unmatched. This CDR3 has 15 residues.

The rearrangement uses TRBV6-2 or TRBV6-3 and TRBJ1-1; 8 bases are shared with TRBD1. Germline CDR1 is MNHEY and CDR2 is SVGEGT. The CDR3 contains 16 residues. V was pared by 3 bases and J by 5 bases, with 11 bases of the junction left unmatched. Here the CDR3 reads CASSYRAGGQGTEAFF. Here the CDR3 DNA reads TGTGCCAGCAGTTATCGGGCAGGGGGCCAGGGGACTGAAGCTTTCTTT.

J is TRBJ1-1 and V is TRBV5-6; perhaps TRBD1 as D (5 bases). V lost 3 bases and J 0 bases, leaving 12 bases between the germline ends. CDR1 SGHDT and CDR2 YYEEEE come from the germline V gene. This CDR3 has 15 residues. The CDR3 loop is CASSSRQIMNTEAFF. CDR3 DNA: TGTGCCAGCAGCTCGCGACAGATTATGAACACTGAAGCTTTCTTT.

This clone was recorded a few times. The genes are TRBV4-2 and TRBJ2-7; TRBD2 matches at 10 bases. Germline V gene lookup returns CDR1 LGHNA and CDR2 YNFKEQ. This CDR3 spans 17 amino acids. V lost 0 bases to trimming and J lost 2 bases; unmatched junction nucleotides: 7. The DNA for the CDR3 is TGTGCCAGCAGCCAAGATCGTGGGACTAGCGCCCCCTACGAGCAGTACTTC. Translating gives CASSQDRGTSAPYEQYF.

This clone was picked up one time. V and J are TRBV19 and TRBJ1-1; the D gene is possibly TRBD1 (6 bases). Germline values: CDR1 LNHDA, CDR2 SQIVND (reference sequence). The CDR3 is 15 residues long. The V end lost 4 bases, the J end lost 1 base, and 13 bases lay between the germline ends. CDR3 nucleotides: TGTGCCAGTAGTAGCTACAGGGACCCGAACACTGAAGCTTTCTTT. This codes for CASSSYRDPNTEAFF.

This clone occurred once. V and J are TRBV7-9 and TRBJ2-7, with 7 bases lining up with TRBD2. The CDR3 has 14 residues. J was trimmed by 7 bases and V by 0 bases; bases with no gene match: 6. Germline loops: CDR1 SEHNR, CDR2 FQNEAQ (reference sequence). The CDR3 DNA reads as TGTGCCAGCAGCTTAGCGGGGGGGATACTGGAGCAGTACTTC. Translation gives CASSLAGGILEQYF.

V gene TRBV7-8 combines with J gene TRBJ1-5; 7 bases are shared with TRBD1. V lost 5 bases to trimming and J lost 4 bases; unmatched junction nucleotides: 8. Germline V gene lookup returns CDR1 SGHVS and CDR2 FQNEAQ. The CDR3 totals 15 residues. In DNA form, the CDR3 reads TGTGCCAGCAGCCGAGACAGGGCGGTAAATCAGCCCCAGCATTTT. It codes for CASSRDRAVNQPQHF.

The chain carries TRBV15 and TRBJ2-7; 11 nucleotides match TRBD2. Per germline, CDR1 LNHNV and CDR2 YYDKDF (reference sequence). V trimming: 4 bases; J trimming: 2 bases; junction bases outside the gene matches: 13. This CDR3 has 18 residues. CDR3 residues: CATSKEGLAGVFPYEQYF. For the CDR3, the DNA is TGTGCCACCAGCAAAGAAGGACTAGCGGGTGTTTTTCCCTACGAGCAGTACTTC.

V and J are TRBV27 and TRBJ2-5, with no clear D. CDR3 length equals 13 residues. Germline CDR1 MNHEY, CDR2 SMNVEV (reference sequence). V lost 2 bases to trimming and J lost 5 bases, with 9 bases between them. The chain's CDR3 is CASSLLPGETQYF. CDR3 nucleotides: TGTGCCAGCAGTTTACTCCCCGGGGAGACCCAGTACTTC.

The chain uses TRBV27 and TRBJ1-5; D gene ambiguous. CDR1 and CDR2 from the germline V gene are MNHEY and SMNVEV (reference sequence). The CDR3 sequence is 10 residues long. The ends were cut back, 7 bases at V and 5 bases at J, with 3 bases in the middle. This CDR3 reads CASTYQPQHF. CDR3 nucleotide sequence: TGTGCCAGCACCTATCAGCCCCAGCATTTT.

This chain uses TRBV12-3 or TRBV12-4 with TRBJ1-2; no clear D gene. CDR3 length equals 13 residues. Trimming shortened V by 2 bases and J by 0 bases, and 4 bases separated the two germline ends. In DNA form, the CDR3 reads TGTGCCAGCAGTTTATCCGCTAACTATGGCTACACCTTC. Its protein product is CASSLSANYGYTF.

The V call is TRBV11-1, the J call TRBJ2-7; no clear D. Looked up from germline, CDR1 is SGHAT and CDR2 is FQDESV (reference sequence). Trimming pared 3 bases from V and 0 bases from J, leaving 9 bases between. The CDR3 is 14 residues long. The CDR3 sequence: CASSFTPSSYEQYF. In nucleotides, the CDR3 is TGTGCCAGCAGCTTTACACCTTCCTCCTACGAGCAGTACTTC.

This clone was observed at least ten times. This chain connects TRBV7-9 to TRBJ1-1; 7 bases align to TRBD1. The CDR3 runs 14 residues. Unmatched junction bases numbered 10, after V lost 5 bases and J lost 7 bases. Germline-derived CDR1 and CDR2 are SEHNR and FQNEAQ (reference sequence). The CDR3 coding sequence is TGTGCCAGCAGCCGACAGGGCTCCAGGGGTGAAGCTTTCTTT. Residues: CASSRQGSRGEAFF.

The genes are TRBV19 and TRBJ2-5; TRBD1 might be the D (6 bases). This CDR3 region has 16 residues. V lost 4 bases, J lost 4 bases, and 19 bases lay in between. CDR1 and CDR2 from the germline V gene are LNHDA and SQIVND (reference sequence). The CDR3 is CASSTLRGRGPETQYF. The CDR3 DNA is TGTGCCAGTAGTACCCTTCGGGGCAGGGGTCCAGAGACCCAGTACTTC.

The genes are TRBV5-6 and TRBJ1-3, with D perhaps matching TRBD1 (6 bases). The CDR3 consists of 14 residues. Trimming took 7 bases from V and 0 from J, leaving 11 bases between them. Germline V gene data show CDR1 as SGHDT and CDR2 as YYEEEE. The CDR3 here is CASQTGSSGNTIYF. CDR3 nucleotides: TGTGCCAGCCAGACAGGTAGCTCTGGAAACACCATATATTTT.

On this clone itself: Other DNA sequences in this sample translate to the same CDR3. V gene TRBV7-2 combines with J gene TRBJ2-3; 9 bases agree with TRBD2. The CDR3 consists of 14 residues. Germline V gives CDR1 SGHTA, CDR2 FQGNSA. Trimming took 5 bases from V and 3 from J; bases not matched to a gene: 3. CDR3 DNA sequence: TGTGCCAGCAGCCTGACTAGCGGAACAGATACGCAGTATTTT. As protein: CASSLTSGTDTQYF. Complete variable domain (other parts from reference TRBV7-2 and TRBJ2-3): GAGVSQSPSNKVTEKGKDVELRCDPISGHTALYWYRQSLGQGLEFLIYFQGNSAPDKSGLPSDRFSAERTGGSVSTLTIQRTQQEDSAVYLCASSLTSGTDTQYFGPGTRLTVL.